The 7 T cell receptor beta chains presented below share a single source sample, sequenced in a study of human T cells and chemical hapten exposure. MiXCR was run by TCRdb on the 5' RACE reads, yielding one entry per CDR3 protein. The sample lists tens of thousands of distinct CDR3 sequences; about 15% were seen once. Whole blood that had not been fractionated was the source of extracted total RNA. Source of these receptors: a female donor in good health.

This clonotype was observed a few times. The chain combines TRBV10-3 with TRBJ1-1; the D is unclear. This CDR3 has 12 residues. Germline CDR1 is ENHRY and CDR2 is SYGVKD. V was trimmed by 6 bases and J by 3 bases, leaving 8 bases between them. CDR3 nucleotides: TGTGCCATCAGGGGGTCCGACACTGAAGCTTTCTTT. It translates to CAIRGSDTEAFF.

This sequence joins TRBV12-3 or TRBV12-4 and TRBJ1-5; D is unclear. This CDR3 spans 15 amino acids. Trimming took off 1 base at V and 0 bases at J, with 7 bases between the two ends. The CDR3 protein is CASSLEGISNQPQHF. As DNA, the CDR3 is TGTGCCAGCAGTTTAGAAGGGATTAGCAATCAGCCCCAGCATTTT.

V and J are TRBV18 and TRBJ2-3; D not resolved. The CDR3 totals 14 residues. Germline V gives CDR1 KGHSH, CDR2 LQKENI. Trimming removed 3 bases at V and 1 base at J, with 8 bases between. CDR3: CASSPAERTDTQYF. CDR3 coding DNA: TGTGCCAGCTCACCTGCGGAACGCACAGATACGCAGTATTTT.

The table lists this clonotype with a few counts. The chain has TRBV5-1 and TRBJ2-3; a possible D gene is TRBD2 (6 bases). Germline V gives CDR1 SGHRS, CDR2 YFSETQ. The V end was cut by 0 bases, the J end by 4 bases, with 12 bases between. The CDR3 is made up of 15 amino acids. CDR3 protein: CASSLELAGADTQYF. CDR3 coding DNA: TGCGCCAGCAGCTTGGAACTAGCCGGCGCAGATACGCAGTATTTT.

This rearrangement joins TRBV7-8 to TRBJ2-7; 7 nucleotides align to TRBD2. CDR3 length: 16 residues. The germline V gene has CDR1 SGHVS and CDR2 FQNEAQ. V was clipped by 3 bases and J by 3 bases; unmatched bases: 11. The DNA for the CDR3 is TGTGCCAGCAGCTTGGGGGGGGTGGCGGAGGTCTACGAGCAGTACTTC. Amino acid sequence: CASSLGGVAEVYEQYF.

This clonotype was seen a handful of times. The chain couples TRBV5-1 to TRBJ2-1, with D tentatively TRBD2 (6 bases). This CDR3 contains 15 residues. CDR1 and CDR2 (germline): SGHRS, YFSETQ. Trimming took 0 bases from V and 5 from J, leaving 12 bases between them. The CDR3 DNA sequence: TGCGCCAGCAGCTTGGAAGGCGGGGCACACAATGAGCAGTTCTTC. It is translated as CASSLEGGAHNEQFF. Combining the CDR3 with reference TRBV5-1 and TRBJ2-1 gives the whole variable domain KAGVTQTPRYLIKTRGQQVTLSCSPISGHRSVSWYQQTPGQGLQFLFEYFSETQRNKGNFPGRFSGRQFSNSRSEMNVSTLELGDSALYLCASSLEGGAHNEQFFGPGTRLTVL.

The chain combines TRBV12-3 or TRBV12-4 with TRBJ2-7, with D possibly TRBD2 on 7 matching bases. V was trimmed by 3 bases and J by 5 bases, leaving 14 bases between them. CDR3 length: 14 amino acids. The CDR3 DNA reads TGTGCCAGCAGTTTTCGGGGGGCGAGAGACGAGCAGTACTTC. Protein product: CASSFRGARDEQYF.